These 20 T cell receptor beta chains came from one sample sequenced in a study of shared clonotypes between healthy human individuals. Selected positively for CCR7 and CD45RO-negative, naive CD8 cells excluded terminally differentiated effector memory CD45RA+ cells. Method: immunoSEQ multiplex PCR; TCRdb's copy keeps in-frame clones and lacks some. The sample records around 1.9 million clones, just over 90% being singletons. The sequencing sample was made of naive CD8+ T cells from PBMCs. The receptors were gathered from a man younger than 35 in good health. Some clones in this sample may be carry-over from other donors' samples.

V gene TRBV5-1 combines with J gene TRBJ2-1; tentative D call: TRBD1 (5 bases). The length of the CDR3 is 15 residues. Between the trimmed V and J ends, which lost 2 bases and 5 bases, there was a span of 14 bases. Germline V gene data show CDR1 as SGHRS and CDR2 as YFSETQ. CDR3 DNA: TGCGCCAGCAGCTTCTTCCAGGGAACCAACAATGAGCAGTTCTTC. It encodes CASSFFQGTNNEQFF.

The chain links TRBV28 to TRBJ2-7, with TRBD1 as a possible D gene (5 bases). Germline assignment: CDR1 MDHEN and CDR2 SYDVKM. Trimming stripped 6 bases from V and 4 bases from J, with 13 bases between. This CDR3 has 13 residues. For the CDR3, the DNA is TGTGCCAGCAGCTCCATAGACAGTTACGAGCAGTACTTC. Residues: CASSSIDSYEQYF.

The V and J genes are TRBV28 and TRBJ1-3; D is unresolved. Per germline, CDR1 MDHEN and CDR2 SYDVKM. This CDR3 region has 17 residues. Trimming left V 3 bases short and J 3 bases short, with 18 bases between. In nucleotides, the CDR3 is TGTGCCAGCAGTTTCCGCCGGCGAGGCGTGGTTGGAAACACCATATATTTT. Translated: CASSFRRRGVVGNTIYF.

A remark on this clone: Other nucleotide sequences in the sample specify the same CDR3. The chain uses TRBV28 and TRBJ1-2; no definite D call. This CDR3 is 13 amino acids long. V was trimmed by 6 bases and J by 1 base, leaving 9 bases between them. Germline V gives CDR1 MDHEN, CDR2 SYDVKM. CDR3 sequence: CASSLVSNYGYTF. The CDR3 bases are TGTGCCAGCAGCCTAGTCAGTAACTATGGCTACACCTTC.

This clone was counted a single time. This rearrangement joins TRBV19 to TRBJ2-3; the D gene could be TRBD1 or TRBD2 (5 bases each). Germline lookup yields CDR1 LNHDA and CDR2 SQIVND (reference sequence). Trimming shortened V by 3 bases and J by 3 bases, and 13 bases separated the two germline ends. This CDR3 region has 15 residues. CDR3 amino acids: CASSIVFEGTDTQYF. The CDR3 DNA is TGTGCCAGTAGTATTGTGTTTGAGGGGACAGATACGCAGTATTTT.

The gene calls are TRBV9 and TRBJ2-7; a possible D gene is TRBD2 (6 bases). From germline, CDR1 is SGDLS and CDR2 YYNGEE. This CDR3 is 15 amino acids long. Trimming removed 4 bases at V and 2 bases at J, with 16 bases between. The CDR3 coding sequence is TGTGCCAGCAGCCCTAGTGGAGGGCTAGCCTACGAGCAGTACTTC. As protein: CASSPSGGLAYEQYF.

On this clone: The same CDR3 also results from other DNA sequences found in this sample. The chain combines TRBV29-1 with TRBJ2-7, with D perhaps given as TRBD1 or TRBD2 (6 bases each). The CDR3 is 13 residues long. Trimming removed 6 bases at V and 0 bases at J, with 12 bases between. Germline lookup yields CDR1 SQVTM and CDR2 ANQGSEA. For the CDR3, the DNA is TGCAGCGTCCTAGGGGGGAGCTCCTACGAGCAGTACTTC. Translating it yields CSVLGGSSYEQYF.

This chain links TRBV11-2 with TRBJ2-1; 7 bases map to TRBD2. Germline CDR1 and CDR2: SGHAT and FQNNGV. The CDR3 totals 12 residues. Trimming cost V 5 bases and J 9 bases; bases outside gene matches: 4. The CDR3 region has the DNA TGTGCCAGCAGCCCAGGGAGGGGTGAGCAGTTCTTC. Translated, it gives CASSPGRGEQFF.

Comments on this clone: The same CDR3 is also encoded by other DNA sequences in this sample. This chain joins TRBV28 and TRBJ1-5; the match to TRBD1 covers 7 bases. Germline CDR1 MDHEN, CDR2 SYDVKM. The trim removed 5 bases at V and 0 bases at J, leaving 4 bases unmatched. The CDR3 contains 15 residues. CDR3 DNA sequence: TGTGCCAGCAGTCTGACAGGGTATAGCAATCAGCCCCAGCATTTT. Translated, it gives CASSLTGYSNQPQHF.

Concerning this clone: Additional DNA sequences in this sample encode the identical CDR3. This sequence joins TRBV6-1 and TRBJ2-7; D is uncertain. Trimming removed 2 bases from V and 2 bases from J, with 4 bases in between. This CDR3 region has 12 residues. Germline CDR1 reads MNHNS; CDR2 reads SASEGT. The CDR3 here is CASSESPYEQYF. The CDR3 region has the DNA TGTGCCAGCAGTGAATCCCCCTACGAGCAGTACTTC.

This clone appeared a single time. The chain links TRBV27 to TRBJ2-1, with D tentatively TRBD1 (6 bases). CDR3 size: 17 residues. V gave up 2 bases and J gave up 2 bases, with 16 bases separating them. Germline loops: CDR1 MNHEY, CDR2 SMNVEV (reference sequence). This CDR3 is CASSLPQGRPAYNEQFF. The CDR3 region has the DNA TGTGCCAGCAGTTTACCCCAGGGGCGACCAGCCTACAATGAGCAGTTCTTC.

As regards this clone: This sample also contains other DNA sequences that code for the same CDR3. The rearrangement uses TRBV28 and TRBJ2-3; no definite D call. V was trimmed by 0 bases and J by 2 bases, leaving 6 bases between them. CDR1 is MDHEN and CDR2 is SYDVKM in the germline V gene. The CDR3 has 14 residues. Written as DNA, the CDR3 is TGTGCCAGCAGTTTATGGGCAAACACAGATACGCAGTATTTT. Translating it yields CASSLWANTDTQYF.

The chain recombines TRBV19 with TRBJ1-1, with 8 bases identical to TRBD1. V was pared by 6 bases and J by 3 bases, with 3 bases of the junction left unmatched. This CDR3 has 13 amino acids. Germline-derived CDR1 and CDR2 are LNHDA and SQIVND (reference sequence). The CDR3 DNA reads TGTGCCAGTAGAGACAGGGGTTACACTGAAGCTTTCTTT. It yields the protein CASRDRGYTEAFF.

V is TRBV6-1 and J is TRBJ2-7, with D unresolved. Trimming removed 6 bases at V and 0 bases at J, with 9 bases between. The CDR3 is 13 amino acids. Germline V gives CDR1 MNHNS, CDR2 SASEGT. This chain's CDR3 is CASRSRSSYEQYF. The CDR3 DNA reads as TGTGCCAGCAGGTCCCGTAGCTCCTACGAGCAGTACTTC.

This clone occurred once. This chain links TRBV19 with TRBJ1-5, with D tentatively TRBD1 (6 bases). Trimming took off 4 bases at V and 2 bases at J, with 18 bases between the two ends. The CDR3 totals 17 residues. In germline, CDR1 is LNHDA, CDR2 SQIVND (reference sequence). The CDR3 loop reads CASSTLPRDKGNQPQHF. CDR3 DNA sequence: TGTGCCAGTAGTACCTTACCCCGGGACAAGGGCAATCAGCCCCAGCATTTT. The full variable domain, with the rest looked up from reference TRBV19 and TRBJ1-5, is DGGITQSPKYLFRKEGQNVTLSCEQNLNHDAMYWYRQDPGQGLRLIYYSQIVNDFQKGDIAEGYSVSREKKESFPLTVTSAQKNPTAFYLCASSTLPRDKGNQPQHFGDGTRLSIL.

V is TRBV5-5 and J is TRBJ2-4, with no clear D. The ends were cut back, 4 bases at V and 3 bases at J, with 11 bases in the middle. Germline V gives CDR1 SGHKS, CDR2 YYEKEE (reference sequence). The CDR3 loop spans 14 amino acids. The CDR3 nucleotides read TGTGCCAGCAGCCAAGACGTGGGCAAAAACATTCAGTACTTC. Translation gives CASSQDVGKNIQYF. Variable domain in full (rest from reference TRBV5-5 and TRBJ2-4): DAGVTQSPTHLIKTRGQQVTLRCSPISGHKSVSWYQQVLGQGPQFIFQYYEKEERGRGNFPDRFSARQFPNYSSELNVNALLLGDSALYLCASSQDVGKNIQYFGAGTRLSVL.

This chain links TRBV19 with TRBJ1-3; no reliable D call. V lost 7 bases, J lost 4 bases, and 8 bases lay in between. CDR3 length equals 12 residues. Germline CDR1 reads LNHDA; CDR2 reads SQIVND (reference sequence). Here the CDR3 reads CASMMTGNTIYF. CDR3 bases: TGTGCCAGTATGATGACGGGAAACACCATATATTTT.

Points on this clone: Other DNA sequences in the same sample also yield this CDR3. The chain is built from TRBV7-8 and TRBJ2-5; D is uncertain. Germline CDR1 and CDR2: SGHVS and FQNEAQ. The ends were cut back, 4 bases at V and 5 bases at J, with 5 bases in the middle. This CDR3 spans 11 amino acids. The DNA for the CDR3 is TGTGCCAGCAGCTCGGAGGAGACCCAGTACTTC. It yields the protein CASSSEETQYF.

This chain uses TRBV27 with TRBJ2-7; D call uncertain. The V end was cut by 0 bases, the J end by 2 bases, with 8 bases between. CDR1 and CDR2 from the germline V gene are MNHEY and SMNVEV (reference sequence). The CDR3 has 14 residues. The CDR3 reads CASSLSEQPYEQYF. The CDR3 nucleotides are TGTGCCAGCAGTTTATCGGAACAGCCCTACGAGCAGTACTTC.

CDR3 residues: CASSLATGEGYEQYF. CDR3 nucleotides: TGTGCCAGCAGCTTAGCAACAGGGGAAGGATACGAGCAGTACTTC. The chain uses TRBV7-6 and TRBJ2-7; 7 bases fit TRBD1. The germline V gene encodes CDR1 SGHVS and CDR2 FNYEAQ. This CDR3 is built from 15 residues. V gave up 0 bases and J gave up 4 bases; unmatched junction bases: 6.